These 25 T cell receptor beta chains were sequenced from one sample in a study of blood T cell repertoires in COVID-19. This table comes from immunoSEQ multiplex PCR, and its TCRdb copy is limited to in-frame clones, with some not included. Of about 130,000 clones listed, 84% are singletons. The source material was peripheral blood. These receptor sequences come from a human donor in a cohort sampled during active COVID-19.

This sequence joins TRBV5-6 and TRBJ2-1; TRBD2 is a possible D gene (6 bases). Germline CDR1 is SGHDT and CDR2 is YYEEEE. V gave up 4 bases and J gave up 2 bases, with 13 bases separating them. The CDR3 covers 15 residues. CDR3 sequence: CASSPRGGAYNEQFF. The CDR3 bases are TGTGCCAGCAGCCCAAGGGGCGGGGCCTACAATGAGCAGTTCTTC.

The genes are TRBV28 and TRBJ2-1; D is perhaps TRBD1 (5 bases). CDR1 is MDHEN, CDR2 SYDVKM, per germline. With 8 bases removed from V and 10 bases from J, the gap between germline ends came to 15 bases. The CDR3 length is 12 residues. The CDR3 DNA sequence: TGTGCCAGCTCAGGGTCTTTTGGGGAGCAGTTCTTC. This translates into CASSGSFGEQFF.

CDR3 sequence reads: CASSLGRQGAAGEQYF. The CDR3 bases are TGTGCCAGCAGCTTGGGTCGACAGGGGGCGGCGGGAGAGCAGTACTTC. The chain links TRBV5-4 to TRBJ2-7, with 10 bases matching TRBD1. Germline-derived CDR1 and CDR2 are SGHNT and YYREEE (reference sequence). J lost 7 bases, V lost 0 bases, and 10 bases had no gene match. This CDR3 has 16 residues.

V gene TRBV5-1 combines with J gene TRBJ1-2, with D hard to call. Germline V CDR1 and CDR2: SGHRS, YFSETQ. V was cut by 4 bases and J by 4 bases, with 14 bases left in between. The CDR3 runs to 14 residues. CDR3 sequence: CASSPRGETYGYTF. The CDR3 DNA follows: TGCGCCAGCAGCCCCCGAGGAGAAACCTATGGCTACACCTTC.

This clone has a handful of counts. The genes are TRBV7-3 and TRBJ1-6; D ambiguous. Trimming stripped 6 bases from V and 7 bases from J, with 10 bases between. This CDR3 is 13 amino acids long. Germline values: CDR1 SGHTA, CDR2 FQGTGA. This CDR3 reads CASRRDVNSPLHF. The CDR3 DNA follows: TGTGCCAGCAGGAGGGATGTGAATTCACCCCTCCACTTT.

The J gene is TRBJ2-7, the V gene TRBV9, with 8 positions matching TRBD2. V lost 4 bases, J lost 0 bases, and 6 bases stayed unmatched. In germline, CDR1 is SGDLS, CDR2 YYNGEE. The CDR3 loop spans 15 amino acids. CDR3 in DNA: TGTGCCAGCAGCCCAAGTAGCGGGGCCTCCTACGAGCAGTACTTC. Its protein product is CASSPSSGASYEQYF.

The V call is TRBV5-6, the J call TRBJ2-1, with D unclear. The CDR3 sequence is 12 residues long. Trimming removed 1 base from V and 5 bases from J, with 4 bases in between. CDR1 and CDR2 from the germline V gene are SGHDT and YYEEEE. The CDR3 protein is CASSLTDNEQFF. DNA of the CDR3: TGTGCCAGCAGCTTGACTGACAATGAGCAGTTCTTC.

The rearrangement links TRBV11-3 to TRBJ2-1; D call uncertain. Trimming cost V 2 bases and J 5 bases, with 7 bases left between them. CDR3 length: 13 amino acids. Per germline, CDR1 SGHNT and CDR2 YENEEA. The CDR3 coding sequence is TGTGCCAGCAGCTTAAACAGCAACAATGAGCAGTTCTTC. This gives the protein CASSLNSNNEQFF. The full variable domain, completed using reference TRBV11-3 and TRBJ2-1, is EAGVVQSPRYKIIEKKQPVAFWCNPISGHNTLYWYLQNLGQGPELLIRYENEEAVDDSQLPKDRFSAERLKGVDSTLKIQPAELGDSAVYLCASSLNSNNEQFFGPGTRLTVL.

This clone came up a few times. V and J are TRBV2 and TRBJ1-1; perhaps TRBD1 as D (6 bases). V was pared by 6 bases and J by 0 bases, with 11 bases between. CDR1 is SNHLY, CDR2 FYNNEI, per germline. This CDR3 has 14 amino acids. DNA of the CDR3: TGTGCCAGCAGACCACAGGGTATGAACACTGAAGCTTTCTTT. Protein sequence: CASRPQGMNTEAFF.

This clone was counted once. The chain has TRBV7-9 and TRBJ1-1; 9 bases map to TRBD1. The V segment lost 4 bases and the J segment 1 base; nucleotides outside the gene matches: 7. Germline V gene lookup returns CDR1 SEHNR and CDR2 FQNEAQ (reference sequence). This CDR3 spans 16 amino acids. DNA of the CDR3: TGTGCCAGCAGCTCCCCGGGACAGGGTAGGAACACTGAAGCTTTCTTT. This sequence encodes CASSSPGQGRNTEAFF.

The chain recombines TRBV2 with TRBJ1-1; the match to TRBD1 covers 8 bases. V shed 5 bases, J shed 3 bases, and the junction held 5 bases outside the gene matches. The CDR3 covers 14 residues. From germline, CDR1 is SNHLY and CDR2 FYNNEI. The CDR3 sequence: CASSTQGADTEAFF. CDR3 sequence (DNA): TGTGCCAGCAGTACCCAGGGGGCTGACACTGAAGCTTTCTTT.

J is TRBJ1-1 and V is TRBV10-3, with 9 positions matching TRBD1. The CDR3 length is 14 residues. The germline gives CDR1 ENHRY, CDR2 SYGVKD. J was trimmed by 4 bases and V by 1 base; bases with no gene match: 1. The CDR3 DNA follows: TGTGCCATCAGTGAGTGGGGACAGGGCACTGAAGCTTTCTTT. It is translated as CAISEWGQGTEAFF.

The CDR3 DNA sequence: TGTGCCAGCAGCCAAGTTACCGGGACTAGCTCCTACAATGAGCAGTTCTTC. Amino acids: CASSQVTGTSSYNEQFF. The chain couples TRBV4-2 to TRBJ2-1; 8 bases map to TRBD2. This CDR3 has 17 residues. Germline V lookup: CDR1 LGHNA, CDR2 YNFKEQ. V gave up 1 base and J gave up 0 bases; unmatched junction bases: 5.

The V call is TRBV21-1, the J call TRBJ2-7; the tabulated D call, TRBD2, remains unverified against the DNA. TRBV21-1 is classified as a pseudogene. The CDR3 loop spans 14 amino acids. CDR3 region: CASPRRGSSYEQYV. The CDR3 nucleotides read TGTGCCAGCCCCCGGCGGGGGTCCTCCTACGAGCAGTACGTC.

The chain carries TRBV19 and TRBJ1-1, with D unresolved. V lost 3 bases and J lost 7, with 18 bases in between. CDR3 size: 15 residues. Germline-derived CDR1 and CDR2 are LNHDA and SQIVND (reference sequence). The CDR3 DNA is TGTGCCAGTAGTATCTGGCTGAAGGCGGTGAGTGAAGCTTTCTTT. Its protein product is CASSIWLKAVSEAFF.

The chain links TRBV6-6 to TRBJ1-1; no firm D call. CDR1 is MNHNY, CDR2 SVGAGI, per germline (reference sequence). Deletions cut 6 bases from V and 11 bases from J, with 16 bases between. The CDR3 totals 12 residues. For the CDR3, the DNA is TGTGCCAGCAGCTTGGGGAGGGTCCAGGCTTTCTTT. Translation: CASSLGRVQAFF.

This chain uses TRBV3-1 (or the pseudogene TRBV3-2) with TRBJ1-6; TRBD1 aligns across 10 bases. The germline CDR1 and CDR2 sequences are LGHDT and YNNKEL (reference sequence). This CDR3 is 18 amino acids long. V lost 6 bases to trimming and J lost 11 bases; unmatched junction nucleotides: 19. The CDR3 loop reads CASRAVPGQGFVLAPLHF. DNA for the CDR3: TGTGCCAGCAGAGCGGTCCCGGGACAGGGGTTCGTTCTAGCACCCCTCCACTTT.

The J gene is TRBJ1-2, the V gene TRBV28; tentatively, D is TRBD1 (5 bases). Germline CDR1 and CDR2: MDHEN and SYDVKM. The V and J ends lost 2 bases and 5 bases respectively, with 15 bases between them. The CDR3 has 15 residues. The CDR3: CASSLAAGRGYGYTF. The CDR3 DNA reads TGTGCCAGCAGTTTAGCCGCAGGGAGGGGATATGGCTACACCTTC.

The CDR3, as DNA: TGTGCCTCCTCGAGGGACGTTGGGACTAGAGAAAAACTGTTTTTT. Residues: CASSRDVGTREKLFF. The chain joins TRBV10-3 to TRBJ1-4, with D possibly TRBD1 on 5 matching bases. The germline CDR1 and CDR2 sequences are ENHRY and SYGVKD. This CDR3 comprises 15 residues. V shed 11 bases and J shed 8 bases, with 24 bases lying between them.

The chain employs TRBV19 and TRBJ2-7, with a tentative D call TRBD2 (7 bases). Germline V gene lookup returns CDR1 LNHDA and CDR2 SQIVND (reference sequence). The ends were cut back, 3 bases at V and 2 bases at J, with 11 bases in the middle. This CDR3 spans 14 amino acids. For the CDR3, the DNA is TGTGCCAGTAGTATTCGGCGGGGGCCCTACGAGCAGTACTTC. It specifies CASSIRRGPYEQYF.

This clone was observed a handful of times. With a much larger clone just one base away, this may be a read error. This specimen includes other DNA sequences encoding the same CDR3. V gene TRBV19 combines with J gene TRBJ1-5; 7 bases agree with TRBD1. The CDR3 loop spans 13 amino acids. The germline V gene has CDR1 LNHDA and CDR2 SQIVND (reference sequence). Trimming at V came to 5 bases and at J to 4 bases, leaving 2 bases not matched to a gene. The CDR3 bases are TGTGCCAGTAGTCAGGACAGGAATCAGCCCCAGCATTTT. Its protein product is CASSQDRNQPQHF.

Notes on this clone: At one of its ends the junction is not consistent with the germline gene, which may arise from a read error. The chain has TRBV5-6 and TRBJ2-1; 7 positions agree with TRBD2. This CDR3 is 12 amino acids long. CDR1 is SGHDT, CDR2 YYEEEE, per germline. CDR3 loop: CASSLPRGSGIF. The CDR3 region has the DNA TGTGCCAGCAGCTTGCCCCGTGGCAGCGGGATCTTC.

The DNA for the CDR3 is TGTGCCAGCAGTGAACTGGGGCAGGGCGCCCAGCCCCAGCATTTT. Encoded protein: CASSELGQGAQPQHF. V is TRBV2 and J is TRBJ1-5, with a tentative D call TRBD1 (5 bases). The CDR3 is made up of 15 amino acids. The V gene lost 2 bases and the J gene lost 7 bases, with 15 bases spanning the gap. Germline loops: CDR1 SNHLY, CDR2 FYNNEI.

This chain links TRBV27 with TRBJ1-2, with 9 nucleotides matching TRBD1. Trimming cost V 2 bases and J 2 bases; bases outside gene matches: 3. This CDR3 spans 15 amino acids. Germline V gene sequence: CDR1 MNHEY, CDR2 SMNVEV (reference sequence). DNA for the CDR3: TGTGCCAGCAGTTTAGGAGGACAGGGGAACTATGGCTACACCTTC. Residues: CASSLGGQGNYGYTF.

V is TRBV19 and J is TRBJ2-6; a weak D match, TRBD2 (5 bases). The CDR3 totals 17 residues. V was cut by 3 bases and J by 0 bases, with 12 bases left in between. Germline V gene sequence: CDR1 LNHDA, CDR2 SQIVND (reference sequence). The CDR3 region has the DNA TGTGCCAGTAGTATGCTATCGGGGAGCTCTGGGGCCAACGTCCTGACTTTC. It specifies CASSMLSGSSGANVLTF.